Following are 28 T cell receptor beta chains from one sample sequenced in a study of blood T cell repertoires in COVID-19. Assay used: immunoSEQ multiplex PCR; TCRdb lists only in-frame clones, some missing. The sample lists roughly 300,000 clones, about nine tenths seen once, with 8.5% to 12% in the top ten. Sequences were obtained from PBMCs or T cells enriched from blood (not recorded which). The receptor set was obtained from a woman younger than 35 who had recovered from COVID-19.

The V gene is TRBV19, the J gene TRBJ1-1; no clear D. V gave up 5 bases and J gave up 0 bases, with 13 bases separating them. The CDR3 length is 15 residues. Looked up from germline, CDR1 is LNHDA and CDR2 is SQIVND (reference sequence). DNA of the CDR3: TGTGCCAGTAGTCTGACACCTAACATGAACACTGAAGCTTTCTTT. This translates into CASSLTPNMNTEAFF.

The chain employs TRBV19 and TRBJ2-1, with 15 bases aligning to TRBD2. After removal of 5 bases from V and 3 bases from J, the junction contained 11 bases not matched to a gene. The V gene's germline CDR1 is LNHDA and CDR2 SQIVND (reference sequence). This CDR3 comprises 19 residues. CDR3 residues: CASSPFRTSGGAHYNEQFF. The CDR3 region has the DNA TGTGCCAGTAGTCCCTTTCGGACTAGCGGGGGGGCACACTACAATGAGCAGTTCTTC.

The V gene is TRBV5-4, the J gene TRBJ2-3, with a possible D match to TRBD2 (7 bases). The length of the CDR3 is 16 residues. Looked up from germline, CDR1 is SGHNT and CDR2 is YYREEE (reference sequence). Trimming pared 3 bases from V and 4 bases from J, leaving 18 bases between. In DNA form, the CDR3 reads TGTGCCAGCAGCTGGGTCGCGGGGGCCCAGCCAGATACGCAGTATTTT. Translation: CASSWVAGAQPDTQYF.

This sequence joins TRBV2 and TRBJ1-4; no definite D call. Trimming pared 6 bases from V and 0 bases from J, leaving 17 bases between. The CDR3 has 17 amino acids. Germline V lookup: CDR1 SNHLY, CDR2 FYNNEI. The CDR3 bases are TGTGCCAGCAGCCTAGGCCCGAACCTTACAACTAATGAAAAACTGTTTTTT. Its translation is CASSLGPNLTTNEKLFF.

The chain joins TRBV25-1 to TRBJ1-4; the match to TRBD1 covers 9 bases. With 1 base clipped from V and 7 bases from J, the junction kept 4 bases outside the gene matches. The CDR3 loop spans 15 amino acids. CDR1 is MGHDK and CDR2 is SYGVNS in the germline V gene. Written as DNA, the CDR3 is TGTGCCAGCAGTGAATCGAGGACAGGGGCTGAAAAACTGTTTTTT. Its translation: CASSESRTGAEKLFF.

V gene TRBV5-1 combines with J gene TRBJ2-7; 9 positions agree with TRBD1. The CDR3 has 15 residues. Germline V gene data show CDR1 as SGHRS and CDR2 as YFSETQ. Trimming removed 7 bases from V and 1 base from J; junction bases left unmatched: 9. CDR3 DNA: TGCGCCAGCTGTTGGGGCGGGACAGGGTCCTACGAGCAGTACTTC. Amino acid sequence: CASCWGGTGSYEQYF. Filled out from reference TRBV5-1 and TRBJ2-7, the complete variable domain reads KAGVTQTPRYLIKTRGQQVTLSCSPISGHRSVSWYQQTPGQGLQFLFEYFSETQRNKGNFPGRFSGRQFSNSRSEMNVSTLELGDSALYLCASCWGGTGSYEQYFGPGTRLTVT.

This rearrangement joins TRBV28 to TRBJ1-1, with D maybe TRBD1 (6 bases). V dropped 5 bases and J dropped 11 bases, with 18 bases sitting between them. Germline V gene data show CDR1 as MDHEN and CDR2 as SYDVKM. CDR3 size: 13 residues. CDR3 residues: CASSPPGGRGAFF. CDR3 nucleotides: TGTGCCAGCAGTCCACCCGGGGGGCGGGGGGCTTTCTTT. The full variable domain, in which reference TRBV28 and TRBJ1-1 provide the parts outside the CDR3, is DVKVTQSSRYLVKRTGEKVFLECVQDMDHENMFWYRQDPGLGLRLIYFSYDVKMKEKGDIPEGYSVSREKKERFSLILESASTNQTSMYLCASSPPGGRGAFFGQGTRLTVV.

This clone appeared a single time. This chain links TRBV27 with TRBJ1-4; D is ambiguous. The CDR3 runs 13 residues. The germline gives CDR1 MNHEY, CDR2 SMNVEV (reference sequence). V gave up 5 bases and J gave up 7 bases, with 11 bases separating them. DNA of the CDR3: TGTGCCAGCAGTGCGGGCCGGGGTGAAAAACTGTTTTTT. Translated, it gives CASSAGRGEKLFF.

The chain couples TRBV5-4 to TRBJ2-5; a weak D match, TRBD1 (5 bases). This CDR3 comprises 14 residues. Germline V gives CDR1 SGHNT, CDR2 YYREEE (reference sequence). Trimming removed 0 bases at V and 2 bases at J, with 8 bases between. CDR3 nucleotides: TGTGCCAGCAGCTTGGGGGGCGGACAAGAGACCCAGTACTTC. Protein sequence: CASSLGGGQETQYF.

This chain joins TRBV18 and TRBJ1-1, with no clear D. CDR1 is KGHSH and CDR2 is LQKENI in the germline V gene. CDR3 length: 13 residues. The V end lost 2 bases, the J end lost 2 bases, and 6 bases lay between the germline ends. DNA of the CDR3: TGTGCCAGCTCACCAGCAGTCAACACTGAAGCTTTCTTT. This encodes CASSPAVNTEAFF.

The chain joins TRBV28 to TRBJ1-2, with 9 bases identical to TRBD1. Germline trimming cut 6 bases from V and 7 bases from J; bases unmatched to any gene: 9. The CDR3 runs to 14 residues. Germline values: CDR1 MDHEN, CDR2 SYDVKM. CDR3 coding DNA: TGTGCCAGCAGAGACGGACAGGGGTTGGGTGGCTACACCTTC. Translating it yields CASRDGQGLGGYTF.

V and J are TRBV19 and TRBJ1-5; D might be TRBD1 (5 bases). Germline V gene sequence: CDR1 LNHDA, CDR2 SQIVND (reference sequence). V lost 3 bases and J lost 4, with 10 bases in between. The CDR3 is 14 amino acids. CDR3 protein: CASSMARENQPQHF. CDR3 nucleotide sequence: TGTGCCAGTAGTATGGCCAGGGAAAATCAGCCCCAGCATTTT.

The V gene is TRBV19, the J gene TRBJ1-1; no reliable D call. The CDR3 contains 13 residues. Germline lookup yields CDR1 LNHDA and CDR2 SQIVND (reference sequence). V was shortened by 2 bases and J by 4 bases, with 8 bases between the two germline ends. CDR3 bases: TGTGCCAGTAGTATATCTCTGTCCACTGAAGCTTTCTTT. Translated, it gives CASSISLSTEAFF.

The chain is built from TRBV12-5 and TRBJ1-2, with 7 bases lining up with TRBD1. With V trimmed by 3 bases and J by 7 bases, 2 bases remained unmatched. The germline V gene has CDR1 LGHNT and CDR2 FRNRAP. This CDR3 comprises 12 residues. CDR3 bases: TGTGCTAGTGGTTTAACAGGGGCTGGCTACACCTTC. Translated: CASGLTGAGYTF.

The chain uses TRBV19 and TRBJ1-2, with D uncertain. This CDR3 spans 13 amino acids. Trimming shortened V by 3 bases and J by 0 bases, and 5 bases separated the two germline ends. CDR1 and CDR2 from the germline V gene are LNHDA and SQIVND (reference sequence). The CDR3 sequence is CASSIGTNYGYTF. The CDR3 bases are TGTGCCAGTAGTATCGGGACTAACTATGGCTACACCTTC. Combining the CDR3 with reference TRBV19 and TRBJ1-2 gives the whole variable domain DGGITQSPKYLFRKEGQNVTLSCEQNLNHDAMYWYRQDPGQGLRLIYYSQIVNDFQKGDIAEGYSVSREKKESFPLTVTSAQKNPTAFYLCASSIGTNYGYTFGSGTRLTVV.

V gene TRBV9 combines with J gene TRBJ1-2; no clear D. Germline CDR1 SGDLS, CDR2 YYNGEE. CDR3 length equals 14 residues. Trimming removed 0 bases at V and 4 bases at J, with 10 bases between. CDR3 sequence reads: CASSVASETYGYTF. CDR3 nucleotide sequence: TGTGCCAGCAGCGTAGCTTCGGAGACCTATGGCTACACCTTC.

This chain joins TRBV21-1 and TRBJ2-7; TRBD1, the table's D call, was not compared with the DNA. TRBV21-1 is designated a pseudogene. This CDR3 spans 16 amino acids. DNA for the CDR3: TGTGCCAGCAGCAAAACCGGACAGGGTACTACCTACGAGCAGTACTTC. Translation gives CASSKTGQGTTYEQYF.

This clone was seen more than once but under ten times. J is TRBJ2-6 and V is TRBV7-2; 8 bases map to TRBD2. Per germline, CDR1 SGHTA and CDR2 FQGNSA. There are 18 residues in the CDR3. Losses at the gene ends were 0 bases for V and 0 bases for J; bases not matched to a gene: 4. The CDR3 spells CASSLAFSGASGANVLTF. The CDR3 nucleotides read TGTGCCAGCAGCTTAGCATTTAGCGGGGCCTCTGGGGCCAACGTCCTGACTTTC.

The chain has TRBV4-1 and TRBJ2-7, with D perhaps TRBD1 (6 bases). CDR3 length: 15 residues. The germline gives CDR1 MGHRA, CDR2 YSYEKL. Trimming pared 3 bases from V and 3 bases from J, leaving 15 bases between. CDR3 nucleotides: TGCGCCAGCAGCCAGGGGGCAGGGAGAAGCTACGAGCAGTACTTC. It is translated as CASSQGAGRSYEQYF.

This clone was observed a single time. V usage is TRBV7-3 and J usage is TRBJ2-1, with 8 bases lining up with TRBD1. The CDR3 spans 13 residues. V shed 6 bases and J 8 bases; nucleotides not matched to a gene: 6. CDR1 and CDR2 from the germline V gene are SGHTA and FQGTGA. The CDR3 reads CASSSDRDHEQFF. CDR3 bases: TGTGCCAGCAGTTCGGACAGGGACCATGAGCAGTTCTTC.

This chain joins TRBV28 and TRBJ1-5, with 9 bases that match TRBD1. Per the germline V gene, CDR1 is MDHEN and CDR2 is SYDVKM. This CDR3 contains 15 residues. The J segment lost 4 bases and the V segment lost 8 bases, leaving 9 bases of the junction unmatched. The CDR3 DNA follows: TGTGCCAGCGAGTTGGGGACAGGGAGGAATCAGCCCCAGCATTTT. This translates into CASELGTGRNQPQHF.

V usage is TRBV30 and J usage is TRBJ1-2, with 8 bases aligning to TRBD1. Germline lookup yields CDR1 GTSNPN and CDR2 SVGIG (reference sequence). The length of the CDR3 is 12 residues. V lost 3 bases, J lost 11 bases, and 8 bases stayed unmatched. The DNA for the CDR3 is TGTGCCTGGAGGGGGACAGGAAGGTTTTACACCTTC. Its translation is CAWRGTGRFYTF.

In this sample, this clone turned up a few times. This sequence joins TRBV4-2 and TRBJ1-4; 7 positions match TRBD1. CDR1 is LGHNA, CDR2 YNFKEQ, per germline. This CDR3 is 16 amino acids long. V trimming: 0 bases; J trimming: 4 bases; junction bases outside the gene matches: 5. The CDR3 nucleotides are TGTGCCAGCAGCCAAGATGGTGACAGGGTTAATGAAAAACTGTTTTTT. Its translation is CASSQDGDRVNEKLFF.

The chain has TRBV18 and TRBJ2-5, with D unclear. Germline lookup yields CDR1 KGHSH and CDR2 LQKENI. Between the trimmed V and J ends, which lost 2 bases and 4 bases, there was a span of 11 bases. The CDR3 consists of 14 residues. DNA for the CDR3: TGTGCCAGCTCACCAATGCGCGGCTTAGAGACCCAGTACTTC. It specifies CASSPMRGLETQYF.

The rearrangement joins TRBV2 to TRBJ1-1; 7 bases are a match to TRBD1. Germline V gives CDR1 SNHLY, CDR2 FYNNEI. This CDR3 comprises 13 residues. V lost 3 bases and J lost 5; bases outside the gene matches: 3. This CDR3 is CASSDQGETEAFF. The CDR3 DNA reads TGTGCCAGCAGTGATCAGGGGGAAACTGAAGCTTTCTTT.

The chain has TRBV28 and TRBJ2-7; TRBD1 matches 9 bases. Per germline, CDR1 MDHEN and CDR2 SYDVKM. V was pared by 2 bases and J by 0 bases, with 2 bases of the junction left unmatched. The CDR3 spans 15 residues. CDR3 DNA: TGTGCCAGCAGTTTAGGGACAGGGAGCTCCTACGAGCAGTACTTC. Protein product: CASSLGTGSSYEQYF.

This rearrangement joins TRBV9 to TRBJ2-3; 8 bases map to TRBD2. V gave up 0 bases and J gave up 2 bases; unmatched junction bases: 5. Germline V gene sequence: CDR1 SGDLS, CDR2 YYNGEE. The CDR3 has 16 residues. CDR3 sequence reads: CASSVDSGGITDTQYF. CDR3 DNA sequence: TGTGCCAGCAGCGTAGACTCGGGGGGGATCACAGATACGCAGTATTTT.

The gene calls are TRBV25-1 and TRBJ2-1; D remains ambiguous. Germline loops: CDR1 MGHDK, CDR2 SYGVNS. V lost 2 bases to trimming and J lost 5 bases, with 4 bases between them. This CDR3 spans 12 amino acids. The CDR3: CASSEQNNEQFF. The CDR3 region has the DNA TGTGCCAGCAGTGAACAGAACAATGAGCAGTTCTTC.